A selection of T cell receptor beta chains follows, all from one sample in a study of cytomegalovirus exposure and HLA in healthy donors. Data came from immunoSEQ multiplex PCR; TCRdb stores just in-frame clones and leaves some out. The listing contains some 120,000 clones. The specimen was PBMCs. Source of these receptors: a man younger than 30 in good health and CMV-seronegative. CDR3s include the opening cysteine and the closing phenylalanine or tryptophan. A D gene is named only where the DNA matches it firmly.

d_gene	j_gene	v_gene	CDR3aa	CDR3nt
NA	TRBJ2-5	TRBV7-6	CASSRRGAGETQYF	TGTGCCAGCAGCCGACGGGGGGCGGGTGAGACCCAGTACTTC
TRBD1	TRBJ2-7	TRBV10-2	CASKGTGGFYEQYF	TGCGCCAGCAAGGGGACAGGGGGCTTTTACGAGCAGTACTTC
TRBD1	TRBJ1-2	TRBV27	CASSRRQGDGYTF	TGTGCCAGCAGCCGTCGACAGGGGGATGGCTACACCTTC
NA	TRBJ2-7	TRBV18	CASSRPEDLSEQYF	TGTGCCAGCTCACGCCCCGAAGACTTAAGCGAGCAGTACTTC
NA	TRBJ1-6	TRBV5-6	CASSLNWAGFPSPLHF	TGTGCCAGCAGCTTGAATTGGGCAGGGTTTCCGTCACCCCTCCACTTT
TRBD1	TRBJ2-6	TRBV29-1	CSVLDRGRGANVLTF	TGCAGCGTCCTCGACAGGGGGAGAGGGGCCAACGTCCTGACTTTC
NA	TRBJ1-1	TRBV5-1	CASSLGLYRNTEAFF	TGCGCCAGCAGCTTGGGGTTGTACAGGAACACTGAAGCTTTCTTT
TRBD2	TRBJ2-2	TRBV9	CASSLSGRAATGELFF	TGTGCCAGCAGTCTTAGCGGGAGGGCCGCAACCGGGGAGCTGTTTTTT
NA	TRBJ2-7	TRBV2	CASSVVLADAYEQYF	TGTGCCAGCAGTGTAGTATTGGCGGATGCCTACGAGCAGTACTTC
TRBD2	TRBJ2-3	TRBV4-2	CASSQGSGGGTDTQYF	TGTGCCAGCAGCCAAGGGTCGGGAGGGGGCACAGATACGCAGTATTTT
NA	TRBJ2-7	TRBV6-5	CASSIGVGEQYF	TGTGCCAGTTCTATCGGGGTGGGGGAGCAGTACTTC
NA	TRBJ1-4	TRBV7-9	CASSPRQSYATNEKLFF	TGTGCCAGCAGCCCAAGACAGAGCTATGCAACTAATGAAAAACTGTTTTTT
TRBD1	TRBJ1-5	TRBV5-1	CASSDRDRGPGQPQHF	TGCGCCAGCAGCGATCGGGACAGGGGGCCGGGTCAGCCCCAGCATTTT
NA	TRBJ1-4	TRBV11-2	CASSRRTRENEKLFF	TGTGCCAGCAGTCGTAGGACACGGGAGAATGAAAAACTGTTTTTT
NA	TRBJ2-1	TRBV28	CASSLPPRGTYNEQFF	TGTGCCAGCAGTCTCCCCCCACGAGGAACATACAATGAGCAGTTCTTC
NA	TRBJ2-2	TRBV28	CASTEPTGELFF	TGTGCCAGCACCGAGCCTACCGGGGAGCTGTTTTTT
NA	TRBJ2-7	TRBV30	CAWSAPLTPYYEQYF	TGTGCCTGGAGTGCCCCCTTAACACCTTACTACGAGCAGTACTTC
TRBD2	TRBJ2-3	TRBV25-1	CASRLWGGDTQYF	TGTGCCAGCAGACTCTGGGGGGGAGATACGCAGTATTTT
TRBD1	TRBJ1-2	TRBV6-5	CASSYARTGGYGYTF	TGTGCCAGCAGTTACGCCAGGACAGGAGGTTATGGCTACACCTTC
NA	TRBJ1-1	TRBV7-9	CATLLTGGAEAFF	TGTGCCACCCTCTTAACGGGAGGGGCTGAAGCTTTCTTT
TRBD2	TRBJ2-1	TRBV6-4	CASRGLGDEQFF	TGTGCCAGCAGAGGACTAGGGGATGAGCAGTTCTTC
NA	TRBJ1-5	TRBV19	CASSIVSGNQPQHF	TGTGCCAGTAGTATAGTATCAGGGAATCAGCCCCAGCATTTT
NA	TRBJ1-3	TRBV7-9	CAVRGLDTIYF	TGTGCCGTCCGGGGGTTAGACACCATATATTTT